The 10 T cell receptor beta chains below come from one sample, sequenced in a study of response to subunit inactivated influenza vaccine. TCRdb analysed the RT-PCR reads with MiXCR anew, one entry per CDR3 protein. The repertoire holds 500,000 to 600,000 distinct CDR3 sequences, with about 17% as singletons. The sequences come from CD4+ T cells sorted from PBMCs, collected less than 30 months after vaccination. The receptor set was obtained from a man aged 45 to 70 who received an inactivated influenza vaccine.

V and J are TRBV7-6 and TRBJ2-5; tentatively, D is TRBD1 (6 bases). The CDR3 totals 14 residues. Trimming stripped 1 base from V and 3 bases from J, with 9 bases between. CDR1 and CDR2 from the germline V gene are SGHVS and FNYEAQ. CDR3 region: CASSLGRGKETQYF. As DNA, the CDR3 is TGTGCCAGCAGCTTAGGCAGGGGAAAAGAGACCCAGTACTTC.

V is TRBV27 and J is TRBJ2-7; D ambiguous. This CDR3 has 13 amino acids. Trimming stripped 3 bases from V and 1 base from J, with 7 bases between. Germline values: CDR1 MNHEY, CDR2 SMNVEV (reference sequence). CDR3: CASSFINSYEQYF. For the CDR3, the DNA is TGTGCCAGCAGTTTTATTAATTCCTACGAGCAGTACTTC.

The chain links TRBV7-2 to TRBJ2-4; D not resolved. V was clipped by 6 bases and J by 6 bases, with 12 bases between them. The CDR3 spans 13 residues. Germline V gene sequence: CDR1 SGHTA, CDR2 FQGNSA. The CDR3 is CASRLDGRNIQYF. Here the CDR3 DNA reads TGTGCCAGCAGACTGGACGGGCGAAACATTCAGTACTTC.

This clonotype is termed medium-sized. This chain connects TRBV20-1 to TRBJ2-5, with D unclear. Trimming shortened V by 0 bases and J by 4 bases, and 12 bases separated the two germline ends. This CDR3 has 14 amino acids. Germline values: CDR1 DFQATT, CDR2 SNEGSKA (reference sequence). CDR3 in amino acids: CSARELDHPETQYF. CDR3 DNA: TGCAGTGCTAGAGAGCTGGACCACCCAGAGACCCAGTACTTC.

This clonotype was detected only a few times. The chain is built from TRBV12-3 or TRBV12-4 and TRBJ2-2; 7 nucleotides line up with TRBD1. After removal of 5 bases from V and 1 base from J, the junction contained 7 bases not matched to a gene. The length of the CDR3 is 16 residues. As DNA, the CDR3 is TGTGCCAGCAGTCTCTCAAGGGGGCTGAACACCGGGGAGCTGTTTTTT. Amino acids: CASSLSRGLNTGELFF.

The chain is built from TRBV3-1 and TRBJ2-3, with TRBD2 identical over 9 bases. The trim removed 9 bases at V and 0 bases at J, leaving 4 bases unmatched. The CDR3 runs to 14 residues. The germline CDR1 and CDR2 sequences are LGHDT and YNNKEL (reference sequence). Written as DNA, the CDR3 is TGTGCCAGTACTAGCGGGTCTAGCACAGATACGCAGTATTTT. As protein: CASTSGSSTDTQYF.

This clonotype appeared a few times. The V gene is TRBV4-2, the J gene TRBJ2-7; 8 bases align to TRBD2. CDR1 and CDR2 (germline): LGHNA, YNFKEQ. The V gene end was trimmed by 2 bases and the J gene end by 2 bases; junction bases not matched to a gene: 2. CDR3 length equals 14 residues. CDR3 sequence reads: CASSQRLATYEQYF. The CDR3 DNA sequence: TGTGCCAGCAGCCAACGACTAGCGACCTACGAGCAGTACTTC.

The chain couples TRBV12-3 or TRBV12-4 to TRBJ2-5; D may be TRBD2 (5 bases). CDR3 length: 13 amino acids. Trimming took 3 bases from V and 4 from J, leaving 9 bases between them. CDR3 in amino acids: CASSFARGETQYF. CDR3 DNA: TGTGCCAGCAGTTTTGCTCGGGGAGAGACCCAGTACTTC.

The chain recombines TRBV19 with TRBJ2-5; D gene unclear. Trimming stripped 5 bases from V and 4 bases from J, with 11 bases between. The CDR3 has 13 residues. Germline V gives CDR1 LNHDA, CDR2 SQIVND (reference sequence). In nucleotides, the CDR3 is TGTGCCAGTAGTCTCTCGGTCGCAGAGACCCAGTACTTC. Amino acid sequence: CASSLSVAETQYF.

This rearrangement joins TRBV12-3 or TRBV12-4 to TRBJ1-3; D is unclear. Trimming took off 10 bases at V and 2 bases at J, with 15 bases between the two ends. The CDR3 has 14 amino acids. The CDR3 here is CAMLGVRTGNTIYF. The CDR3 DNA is TGTGCCATGCTCGGTGTCCGGACTGGAAACACCATATATTTT.